These 4 T cell receptor beta chains originate from one sample sequenced in a study of identical twins. TCRdb re-called the 5' RACE reads with MiXCR, one entry per CDR3 protein. The sample has around 490,000 distinct CDR3 sequences; 20% to 25% are singletons. These sequences were also reported in another study, on yellow fever vaccine responses in identical twins.

Sequencing used CD4+ T cells sorted from blood. These receptors were obtained from a woman younger than 35 in good health.

This clonotype was observed a few times. The chain recombines TRBV5-1 with TRBJ2-7; D possibly corresponds to TRBD2 (6 bases). Germline assignment: CDR1 SGHRS and CDR2 YFSETQ. The length of the CDR3 is 15 residues. Trimming left V 4 bases short and J 2 bases short, with 16 bases between. CDR3 residues: CASSLGGFGAYEQYF. CDR3 sequence (DNA): TGCGCCAGCAGCCTTGGGGGGTTTGGCGCCTACGAGCAGTACTTC.

This clonotype was seen a few times. The chain links TRBV2 to TRBJ1-6, with D tentatively TRBD1 (5 bases). This CDR3 spans 13 amino acids. Germline loops: CDR1 SNHLY, CDR2 FYNNEI. Trimming removed 2 bases from V and 14 bases from J, with 13 bases in between. The CDR3 bases are TGTGCCAGCAGTGAATGGGGGGAGGCGGCCCTCCACTTT. Protein product: CASSEWGEAALHF. The variable domain in full, with the rest retrieved from reference TRBV2 and TRBJ1-6, is EPEVTQTPSHQVTQMGQEVILRCVPISNHLYFYWYRQILGQKVEFLVSFYNNEISEKSEIFDDQFSVERPDGSNFTLKIRSTKLEDSAMYFCASSEWGEAALHFGNGTRLTVT.

V usage is TRBV5-1 and J usage is TRBJ1-2, with no clear D. The CDR3 contains 15 residues. Germline CDR1 and CDR2: SGHRS and YFSETQ. Trimming pared 3 bases from V and 4 bases from J, leaving 16 bases between. The CDR3 nucleotides read TGCGCCAGCAGCTCCAGCTGGATGACCCCCTATGGCTACACCTTC. It specifies CASSSSWMTPYGYTF.

The chain employs TRBV12-3 or TRBV12-4 and TRBJ2-1, with 10 bases fitting TRBD1. V lost 5 bases, J lost 6 bases, and 4 bases stayed unmatched. This CDR3 spans 14 amino acids. The CDR3 bases are TGTGCCAGCAGTCAGTGGACAGGGGGCAATGAGCAGTTCTTC. Translation gives CASSQWTGGNEQFF.